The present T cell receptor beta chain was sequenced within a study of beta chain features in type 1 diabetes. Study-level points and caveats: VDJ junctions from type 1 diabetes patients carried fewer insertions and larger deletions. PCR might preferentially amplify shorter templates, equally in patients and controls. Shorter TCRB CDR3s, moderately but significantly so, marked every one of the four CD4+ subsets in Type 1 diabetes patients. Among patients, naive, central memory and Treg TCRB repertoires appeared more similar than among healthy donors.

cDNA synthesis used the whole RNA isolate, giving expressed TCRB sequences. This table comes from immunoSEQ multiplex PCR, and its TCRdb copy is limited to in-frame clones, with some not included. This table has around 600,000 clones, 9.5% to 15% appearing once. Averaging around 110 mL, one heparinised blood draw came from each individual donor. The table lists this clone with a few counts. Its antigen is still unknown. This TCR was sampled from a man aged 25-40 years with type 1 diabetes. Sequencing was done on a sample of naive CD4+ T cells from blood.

CDR3 in amino acids: CASTEGYGELFF. CDR3 DNA: TGTGCCAGCACCGAAGGGTACGGGGAGCTGTTTTTT. The gene calls are TRBV5-4 and TRBJ2-2, with D unclear. Per germline, CDR1 SGHNT and CDR2 YYREEE (reference sequence). Trimming took off 6 bases at V and 7 bases at J, with 10 bases between the two ends. This CDR3 is built from 12 residues.